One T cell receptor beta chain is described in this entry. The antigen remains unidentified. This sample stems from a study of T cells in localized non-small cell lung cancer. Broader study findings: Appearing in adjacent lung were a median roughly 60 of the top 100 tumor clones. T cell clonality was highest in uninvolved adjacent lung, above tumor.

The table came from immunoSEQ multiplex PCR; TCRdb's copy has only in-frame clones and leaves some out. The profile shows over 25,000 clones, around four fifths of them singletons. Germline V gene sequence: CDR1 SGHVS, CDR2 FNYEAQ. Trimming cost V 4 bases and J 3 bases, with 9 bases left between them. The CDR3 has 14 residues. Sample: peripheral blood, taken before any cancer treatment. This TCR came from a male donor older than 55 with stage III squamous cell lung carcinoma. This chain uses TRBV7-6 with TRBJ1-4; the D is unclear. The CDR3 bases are TGTGCCAGCAGCTCCGGGTGGGCTAATGAAAAACTGTTTTTT. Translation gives CASSSGWANEKLFF.